This T cell receptor (beta chain) comes out of a study of T-cell memory formation after mild COVID-19. Notes on the study in general: Of the contracting clones, CD4+ ones lay mainly in CM and EM, and CD8+ ones in EMRA. Day 15 to 85 contracting clones showed balanced CD4/CD8; later expanders leaned CD4+. Confirmation of SARS-CoV-2 specificity was lacking for second-wave clones peaking day 37.

With 6 bases removed from V and 5 bases from J, the gap between germline ends came to 17 bases. The V gene's germline CDR1 is SEHNR and CDR2 FQNEAQ (reference sequence). The CDR3 covers 15 residues. This clonotype occurred many times. The antigen is undetermined. Each CDR3 protein is one row after TCRdb ran MiXCR on the 5' RACE reads. The sample carries approximately 28,000 distinct CDR3 sequences, 10% to 15% recorded once. This clonotype was sampled from an adult woman who had mild COVID-19 (a few samples of this study predate the infection). Cell type and time point are not known. This chain connects TRBV7-9 to TRBJ2-1; no firm D call. The sample was PBMCs or a T cell subset sorted from them (not recorded which). The CDR3 DNA follows: TGTGCCAGCAGGAATAGTGGACCCACCAACAATGAGCAGTTCTTC. Its translation: CASRNSGPTNNEQFF.